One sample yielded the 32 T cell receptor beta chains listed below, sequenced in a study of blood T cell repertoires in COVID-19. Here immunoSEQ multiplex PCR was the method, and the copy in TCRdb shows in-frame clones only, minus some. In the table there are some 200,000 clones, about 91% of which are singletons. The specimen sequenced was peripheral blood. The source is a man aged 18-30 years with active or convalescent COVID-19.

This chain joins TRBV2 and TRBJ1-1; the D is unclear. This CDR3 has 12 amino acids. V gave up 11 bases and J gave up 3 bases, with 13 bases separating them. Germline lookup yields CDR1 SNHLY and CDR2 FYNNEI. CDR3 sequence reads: CAGGSVYTEAFF. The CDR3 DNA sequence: TGTGCCGGAGGAAGTGTATACACTGAAGCTTTCTTT.

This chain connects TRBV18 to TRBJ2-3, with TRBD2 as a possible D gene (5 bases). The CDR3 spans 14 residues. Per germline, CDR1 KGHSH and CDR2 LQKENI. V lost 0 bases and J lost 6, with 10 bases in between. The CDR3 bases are TGTGCCAGCTCACCACCCGGCGGGCAGGATACGCAGTATTTT. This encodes CASSPPGGQDTQYF.

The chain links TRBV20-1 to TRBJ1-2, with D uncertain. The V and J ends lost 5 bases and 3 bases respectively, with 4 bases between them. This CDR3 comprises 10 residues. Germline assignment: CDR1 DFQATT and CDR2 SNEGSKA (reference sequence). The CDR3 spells CSAPDYGYTF. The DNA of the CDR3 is TGCAGTGCTCCTGACTATGGCTACACCTTC.

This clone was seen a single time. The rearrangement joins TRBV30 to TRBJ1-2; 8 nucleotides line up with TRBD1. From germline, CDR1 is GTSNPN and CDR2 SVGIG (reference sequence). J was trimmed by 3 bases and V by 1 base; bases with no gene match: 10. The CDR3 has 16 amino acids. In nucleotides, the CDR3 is TGTGCCTGGAGTGGGCCTCAGGGGGCGCGCGACTATGGCTACACCTTC. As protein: CAWSGPQGARDYGYTF.

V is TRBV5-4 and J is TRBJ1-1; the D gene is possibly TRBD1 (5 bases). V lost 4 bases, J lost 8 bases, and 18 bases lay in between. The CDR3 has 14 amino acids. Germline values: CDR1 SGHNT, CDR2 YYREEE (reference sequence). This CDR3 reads CASSPQRRWGEAFF. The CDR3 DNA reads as TGTGCCAGCAGCCCCCAGCGTCGATGGGGCGAAGCTTTCTTT. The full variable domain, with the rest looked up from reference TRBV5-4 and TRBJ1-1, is ETGVTQSPTHLIKTRGQQVTLRCSSQSGHNTVSWYQQALGQGPQFIFQYYREEENGRGNFPPRFSGLQFPNYSSELNVNALELDDSALYLCASSPQRRWGEAFFGQGTRLTVV.

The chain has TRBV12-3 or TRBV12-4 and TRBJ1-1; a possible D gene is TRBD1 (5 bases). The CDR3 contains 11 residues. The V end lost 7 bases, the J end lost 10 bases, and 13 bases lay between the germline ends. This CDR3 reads CASTSRGGAFF. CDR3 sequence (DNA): TGTGCCAGCACCTCCCGGGGGGGAGCTTTCTTT.

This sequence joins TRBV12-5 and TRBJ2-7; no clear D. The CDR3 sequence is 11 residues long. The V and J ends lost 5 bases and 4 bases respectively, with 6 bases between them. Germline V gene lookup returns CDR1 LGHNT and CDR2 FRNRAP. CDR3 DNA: TGTGCTAGTGGTACGGTATACGAGCAGTACTTC. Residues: CASGTVYEQYF.

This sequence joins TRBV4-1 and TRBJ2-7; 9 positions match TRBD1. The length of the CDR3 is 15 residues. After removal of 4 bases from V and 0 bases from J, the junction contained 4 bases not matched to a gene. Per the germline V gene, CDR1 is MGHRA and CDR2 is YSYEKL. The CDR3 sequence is CASSLATGGSYEQYF. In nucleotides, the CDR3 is TGCGCCAGCAGCCTAGCGACAGGGGGCTCCTACGAGCAGTACTTC.

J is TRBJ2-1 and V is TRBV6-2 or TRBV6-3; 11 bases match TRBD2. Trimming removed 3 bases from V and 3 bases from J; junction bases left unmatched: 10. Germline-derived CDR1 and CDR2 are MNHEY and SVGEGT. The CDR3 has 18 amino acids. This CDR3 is CASSYTPGLAEDYNEQFF. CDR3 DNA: TGTGCCAGCAGTTATACCCCGGGACTAGCGGAGGACTACAATGAGCAGTTCTTC.

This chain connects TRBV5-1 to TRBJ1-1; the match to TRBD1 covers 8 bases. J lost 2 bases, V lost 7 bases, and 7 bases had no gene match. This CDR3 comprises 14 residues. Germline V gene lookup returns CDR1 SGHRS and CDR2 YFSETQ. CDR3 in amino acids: CASSGDRLNTEAFF. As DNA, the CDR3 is TGCGCCAGCTCCGGGGACAGGTTAAACACTGAAGCTTTCTTT.

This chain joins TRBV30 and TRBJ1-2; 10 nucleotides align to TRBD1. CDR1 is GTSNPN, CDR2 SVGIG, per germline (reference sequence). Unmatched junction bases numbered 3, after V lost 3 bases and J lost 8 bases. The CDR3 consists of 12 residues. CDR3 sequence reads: CAWRGTGVGYTF. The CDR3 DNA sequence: TGTGCCTGGAGGGGGACAGGGGTAGGCTACACCTTC.

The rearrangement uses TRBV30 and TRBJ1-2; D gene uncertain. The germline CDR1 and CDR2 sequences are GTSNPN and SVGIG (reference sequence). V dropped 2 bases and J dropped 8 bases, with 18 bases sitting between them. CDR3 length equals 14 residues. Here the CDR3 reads CAWSTLTQVGGYTF. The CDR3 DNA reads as TGTGCCTGGAGTACACTCACCCAGGTGGGCGGCTACACCTTC.

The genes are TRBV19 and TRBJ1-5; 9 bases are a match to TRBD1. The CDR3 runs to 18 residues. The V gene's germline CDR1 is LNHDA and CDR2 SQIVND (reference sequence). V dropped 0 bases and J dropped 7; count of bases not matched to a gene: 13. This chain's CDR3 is CASSIDHRGPRNHQPQHF. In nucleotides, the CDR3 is TGTGCCAGTAGTATAGATCACAGGGGGCCTCGGAATCACCAGCCCCAGCATTTT.

DNA of the CDR3: TGTGCCAGCAGCACAACCGGGACAGGGGAGAATGAGCAGTTCTTC. Protein product: CASSTTGTGENEQFF. V usage is TRBV27 and J usage is TRBJ2-1; TRBD1 agrees at 10 bases. The CDR3 has 15 amino acids. V lost 6 bases to trimming and J lost 7 bases; unmatched junction nucleotides: 9. Germline V gene data show CDR1 as MNHEY and CDR2 as SMNVEV (reference sequence).

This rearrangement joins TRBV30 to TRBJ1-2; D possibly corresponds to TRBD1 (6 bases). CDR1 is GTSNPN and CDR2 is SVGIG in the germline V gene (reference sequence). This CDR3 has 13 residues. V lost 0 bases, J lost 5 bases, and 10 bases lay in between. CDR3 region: CAWSVNTGYGYTF. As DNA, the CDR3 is TGTGCCTGGAGTGTAAATACAGGGTATGGCTACACCTTC.

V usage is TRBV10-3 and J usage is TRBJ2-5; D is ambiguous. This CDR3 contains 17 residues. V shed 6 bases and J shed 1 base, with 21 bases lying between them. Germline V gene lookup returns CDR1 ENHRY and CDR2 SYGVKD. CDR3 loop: CAISIGMFTTLQETQYF. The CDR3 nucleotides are TGTGCCATCAGCATAGGCATGTTTACGACTCTCCAAGAGACCCAGTACTTC.

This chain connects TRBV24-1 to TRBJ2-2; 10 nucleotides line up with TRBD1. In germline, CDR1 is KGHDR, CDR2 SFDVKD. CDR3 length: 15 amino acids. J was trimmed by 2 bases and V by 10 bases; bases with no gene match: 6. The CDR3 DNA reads TGTGCCACTCGAGGGACAGGGGATAACACCGGGGAGCTGTTTTTT. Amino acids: CATRGTGDNTGELFF.

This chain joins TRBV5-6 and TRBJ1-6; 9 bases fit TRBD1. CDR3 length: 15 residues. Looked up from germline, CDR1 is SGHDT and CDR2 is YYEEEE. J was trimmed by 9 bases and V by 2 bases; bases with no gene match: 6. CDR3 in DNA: TGTGCCAGCAGCTTACAGGGGGCGCAGGGTTCACCCCTCCACTTT. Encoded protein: CASSLQGAQGSPLHF.

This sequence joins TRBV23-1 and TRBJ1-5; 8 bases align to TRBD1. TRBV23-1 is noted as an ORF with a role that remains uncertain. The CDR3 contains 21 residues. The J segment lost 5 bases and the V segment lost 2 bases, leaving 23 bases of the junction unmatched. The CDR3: CASSQPKNHSTGGTRDQPQHF. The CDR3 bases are TGCGCCAGCAGTCAACCTAAAAACCATTCCACAGGGGGAACGAGAGATCAGCCCCAGCATTTT.

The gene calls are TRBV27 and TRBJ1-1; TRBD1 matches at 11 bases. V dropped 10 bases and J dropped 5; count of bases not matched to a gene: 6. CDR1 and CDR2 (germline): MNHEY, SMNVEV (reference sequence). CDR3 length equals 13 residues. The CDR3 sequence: CATVGTGGTEAFF. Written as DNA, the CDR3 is TGTGCCACCGTAGGGACAGGGGGAACTGAAGCTTTCTTT.

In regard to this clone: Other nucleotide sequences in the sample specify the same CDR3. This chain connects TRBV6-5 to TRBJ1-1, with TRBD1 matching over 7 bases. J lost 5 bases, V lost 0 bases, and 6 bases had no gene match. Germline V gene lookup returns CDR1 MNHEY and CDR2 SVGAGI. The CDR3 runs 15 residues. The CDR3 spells CASSYSIGGRTEAFF. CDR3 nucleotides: TGTGCCAGCAGTTACTCGATAGGGGGCAGGACTGAAGCTTTCTTT.

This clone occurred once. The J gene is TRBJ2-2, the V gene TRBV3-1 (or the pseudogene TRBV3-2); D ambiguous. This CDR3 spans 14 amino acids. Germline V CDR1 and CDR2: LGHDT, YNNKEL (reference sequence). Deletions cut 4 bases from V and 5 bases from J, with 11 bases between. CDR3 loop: CASSPPLRTGELFF. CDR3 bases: TGTGCCAGCAGCCCTCCCTTGAGAACCGGGGAGCTGTTTTTT.

This chain's CDR3 is CASSFHRDKPTNEKLFF. The DNA for the CDR3 is TGTGCCAGCAGCTTTCATCGGGACAAACCAACTAATGAAAAACTGTTTTTT. The J gene is TRBJ1-4, the V gene TRBV7-9, with TRBD1 as a possible D gene (6 bases). The CDR3 runs 17 residues. Germline loops: CDR1 SEHNR, CDR2 FQNEAQ (reference sequence). Trimming removed 3 bases at V and 0 bases at J, with 14 bases between.

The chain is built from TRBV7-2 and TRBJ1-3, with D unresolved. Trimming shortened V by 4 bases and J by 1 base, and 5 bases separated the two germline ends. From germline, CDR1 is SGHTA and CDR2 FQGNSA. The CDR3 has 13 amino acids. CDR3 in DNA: TGTGCCAGCAGCTCCCGGTCTGGAAACACCATATATTTT. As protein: CASSSRSGNTIYF.

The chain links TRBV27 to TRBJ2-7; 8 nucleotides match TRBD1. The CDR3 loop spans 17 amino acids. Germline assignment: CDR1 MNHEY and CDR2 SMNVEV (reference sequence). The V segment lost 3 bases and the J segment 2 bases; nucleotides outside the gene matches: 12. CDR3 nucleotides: TGTGCCAGCAGTTTGCTCCGAACAGGGGGAGAGACCTACGAGCAGTACTTC. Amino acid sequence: CASSLLRTGGETYEQYF.

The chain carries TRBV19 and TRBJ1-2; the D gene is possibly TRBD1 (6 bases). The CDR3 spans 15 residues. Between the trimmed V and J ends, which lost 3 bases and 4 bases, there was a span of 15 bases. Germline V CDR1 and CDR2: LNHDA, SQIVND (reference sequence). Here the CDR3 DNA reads TGTGCCAGTAGTATTGGGGGACAACCCCTCTATGGCTACACCTTC. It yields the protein CASSIGGQPLYGYTF.

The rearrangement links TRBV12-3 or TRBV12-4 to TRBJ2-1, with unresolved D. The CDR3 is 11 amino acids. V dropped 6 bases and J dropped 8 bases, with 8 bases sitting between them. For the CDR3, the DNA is TGTGCCAGCAGGGAGATGGATGAGCAGTTCTTC. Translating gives CASREMDEQFF.

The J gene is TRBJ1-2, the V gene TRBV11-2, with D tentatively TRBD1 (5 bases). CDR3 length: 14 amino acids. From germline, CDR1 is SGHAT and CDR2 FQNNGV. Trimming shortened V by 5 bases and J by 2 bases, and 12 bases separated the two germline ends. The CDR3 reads CASSRPGGNYGYTF. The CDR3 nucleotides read TGTGCCAGCAGCCGGCCGGGGGGAAACTATGGCTACACCTTC.

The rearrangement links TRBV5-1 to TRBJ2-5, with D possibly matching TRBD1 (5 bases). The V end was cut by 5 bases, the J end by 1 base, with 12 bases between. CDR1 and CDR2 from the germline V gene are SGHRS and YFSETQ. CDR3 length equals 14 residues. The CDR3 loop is CASSTGSAQETQYF. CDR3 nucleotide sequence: TGCGCCAGCAGTACAGGTTCGGCCCAAGAGACCCAGTACTTC.

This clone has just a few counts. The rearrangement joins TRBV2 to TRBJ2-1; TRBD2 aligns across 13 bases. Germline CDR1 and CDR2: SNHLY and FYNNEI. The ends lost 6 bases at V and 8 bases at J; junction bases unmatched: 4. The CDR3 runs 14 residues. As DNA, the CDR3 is TGTGCCAGCAGCGGGACTAGCGGGAAAGATGAGCAGTTCTTC. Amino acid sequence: CASSGTSGKDEQFF.

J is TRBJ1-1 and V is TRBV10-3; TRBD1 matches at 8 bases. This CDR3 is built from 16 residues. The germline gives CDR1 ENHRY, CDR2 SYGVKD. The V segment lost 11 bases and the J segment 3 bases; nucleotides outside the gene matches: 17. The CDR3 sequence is CAVPPQGAVYDTEAFF. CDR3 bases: TGTGCCGTCCCCCCCCAGGGGGCGGTCTACGACACTGAAGCTTTCTTT.

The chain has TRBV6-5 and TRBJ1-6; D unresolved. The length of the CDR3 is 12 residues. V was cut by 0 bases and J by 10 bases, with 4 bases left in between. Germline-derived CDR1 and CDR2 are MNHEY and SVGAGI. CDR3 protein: CASSYSRSPLHF. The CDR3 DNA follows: TGTGCCAGCAGTTACTCCAGGTCACCCCTCCACTTT.